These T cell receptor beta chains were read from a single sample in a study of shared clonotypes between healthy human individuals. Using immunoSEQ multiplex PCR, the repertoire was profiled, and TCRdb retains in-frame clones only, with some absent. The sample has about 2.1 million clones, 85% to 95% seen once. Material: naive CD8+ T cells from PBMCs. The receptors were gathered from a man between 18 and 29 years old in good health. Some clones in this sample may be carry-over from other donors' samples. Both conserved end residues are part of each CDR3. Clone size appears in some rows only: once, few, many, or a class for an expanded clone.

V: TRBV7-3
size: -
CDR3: CASSLISGANVLTF

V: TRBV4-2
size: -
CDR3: CASRPTGGAGGYTF

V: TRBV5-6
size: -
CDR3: CASSGGTTSSYEQYF

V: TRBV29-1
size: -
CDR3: CSVEGGRASWNEQFF

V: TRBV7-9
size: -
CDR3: CASSSLRSEQFF

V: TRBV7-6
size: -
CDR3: CASSPEVGMYNEQFF

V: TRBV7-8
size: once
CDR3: CASSLDRLSRQTQYF

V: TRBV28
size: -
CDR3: CASSSTGDTSYPGGEFF

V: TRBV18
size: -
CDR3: CASSPPDTLGETQYF

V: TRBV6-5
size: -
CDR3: CASSSMESSYEQYF

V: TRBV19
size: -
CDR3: CASSIDLGGYGYTF

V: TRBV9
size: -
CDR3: CASSAPGTQYF

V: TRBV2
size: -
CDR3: CASSDAGELFF

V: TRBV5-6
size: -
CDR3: CASTPELGANVLTF

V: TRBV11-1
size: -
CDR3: CASSPPMGGTDTQYF

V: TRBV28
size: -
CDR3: CASSLRWTGENTGELFF

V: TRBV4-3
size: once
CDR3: CASSPGTSGSNEQFF

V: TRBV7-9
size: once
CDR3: CASSLVVRASGSSRETQYF

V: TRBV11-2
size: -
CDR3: CASRLTFAGSGNTIYF

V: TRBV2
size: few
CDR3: CASNGRGEEKLFF

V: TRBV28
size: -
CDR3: CASRPHMPSSQETQYF

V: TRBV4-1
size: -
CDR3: CASSQDLRDSASGEQYF

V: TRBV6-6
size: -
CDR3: CASSFTRGDGYTF

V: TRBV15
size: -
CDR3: CATSPTGGLDQPQHF